This section outlines one T cell receptor (beta chain) sequence together with its context. The antigen remains unidentified. This sample was taken from a study of T cell responses to AZD1222 COVID-19 vaccine. Whole-study findings and limits: The donor group comprised mostly white British people and more females; the analysis possibly underestimated clonal diversity. An increase in Spike-specific TCR breadth and depth was observed after two AZD1222 doses. Regions left unmutated in variants are reportedly the target of nearly half of spike-specific TCRs. Dominant CD4 TCR responses targeted spike regions 160-218 and 743-854.

The data were produced by immunoSEQ multiplex PCR, yet TCRdb's version contains in-frame clones alone and is incomplete. The sample table sets out over 130,000 clones. This CDR3 comprises 14 residues. The germline V gene encodes CDR1 MGHRA and CDR2 YSYEKL. The V and J ends lost 1 base and 4 bases respectively, with 11 bases between them. The chain combines TRBV4-1 with TRBJ2-7; TRBD1 might be the D (6 bases). This TCR was recovered from an adult in good health. The sequencing input was peripheral blood. CDR3 residues: CASSQGDTLYEQYF. For the CDR3, the DNA is TGCGCCAGCAGCCAAGGGGACACCTTATACGAGCAGTACTTC.